The T cell receptor beta chain described here comes from a study of blood T cell repertoires in COVID-19. On the study more broadly: The analysed material was cDNA or gDNA that came from T cells, B-cell-depleted T cells, or PBMCs.

Germline values: CDR1 GTSNPN, CDR2 SVGIG (reference sequence). V shed 0 bases and J 3 bases; nucleotides not matched to a gene: 8. There are 16 residues in the CDR3. The age range of participants was roughly 18 to 90 years, with residence in about 25 US areas. Profiled with immunoSEQ multiplex PCR; TCRdb holds only in-frame clones, not every one. The sample yields about 400,000 clones, about 90% seen once. The specimen sequenced was PBMCs or T cells enriched from blood (not recorded which). The receptor's source is a woman between 18 and 29 years old with acute COVID-19. The V gene is TRBV30, the J gene TRBJ2-1, with TRBD2 matching 7 bases. CDR3 nucleotides: TGTGCCTGGAGTGTACTGGGGAGCGGGAACTACAATGAGCAGTTCTTC. Its protein is CAWSVLGSGNYNEQFF.